Below, 23 T cell receptor beta chains from the same sample are listed, as sequenced in a study of control samples from healthy donors and cancer patients. Using immunoSEQ multiplex PCR, the repertoire was profiled, and TCRdb retains in-frame clones only, with some absent. The sample lists 150,000 or so clones, more than 85% occurring once. Sequencing used blood. All receptors come from a man aged 18 to 30 in good health.

This rearrangement joins TRBV9 to TRBJ2-7, with 13 nucleotides matching TRBD2. Germline loops: CDR1 SGDLS, CDR2 YYNGEE. The V and J ends lost 0 bases and 3 bases, in that order; junction bases with no gene match: 3. The CDR3 sequence is 16 residues long. CDR3 DNA sequence: TGTGCCAGCAGCGTAGGGACTAGCGGGAGTTTCTACGAGCAGTACTTC. This sequence encodes CASSVGTSGSFYEQYF.

This clone was seen a few times. The chain couples TRBV18 to TRBJ1-5; D ambiguous. Looked up from germline, CDR1 is KGHSH and CDR2 is LQKENI. This CDR3 is 13 amino acids long. V lost 6 bases, J lost 4 bases, and 10 bases lay in between. The CDR3 loop reads CASSPEPNQPQHF. The CDR3 bases are TGTGCCAGCTCTCCCGAGCCGAATCAGCCCCAGCATTTT.

This chain connects TRBV6-5 to TRBJ1-2, with D hard to call. V dropped 0 bases and J dropped 7 bases, with 12 bases sitting between them. Germline V gene lookup returns CDR1 MNHEY and CDR2 SVGAGI. This CDR3 contains 14 residues. CDR3 bases: TGTGCCAGCAGTTACTCAAACCTGGCGGGTGGCTACACCTTC. Its translation: CASSYSNLAGGYTF.

The V call is TRBV27, the J call TRBJ2-7, with D possibly matching TRBD2 (6 bases). The V gene's germline CDR1 is MNHEY and CDR2 SMNVEV (reference sequence). V was shortened by 2 bases and J by 2 bases, with 10 bases between the two germline ends. The CDR3 totals 14 residues. The CDR3 protein is CASSLGPGAYEQYF. The CDR3 coding sequence is TGTGCCAGCAGTTTAGGTCCGGGGGCCTACGAGCAGTACTTC.

V and J are TRBV28 and TRBJ1-2; maybe TRBD1 (5 bases). The germline V gene encodes CDR1 MDHEN and CDR2 SYDVKM. Deletions cut 5 bases from V and 4 bases from J, with 11 bases between. CDR3 size: 13 residues. The CDR3 spells CASSPDSFYGYTF. The CDR3 DNA reads TGTGCCAGCAGTCCCGACAGCTTCTATGGCTACACCTTC.

This chain uses TRBV7-9 with TRBJ2-7, with TRBD1 matching 9 bases. The length of the CDR3 is 13 residues. V trimming: 5 bases; J trimming: 5 bases; junction bases outside the gene matches: 4. Germline V gene data show CDR1 as SEHNR and CDR2 as FQNEAQ (reference sequence). The CDR3 is CASSRRDRDEQYF. The CDR3 region has the DNA TGTGCCAGCAGCCGACGGGACAGGGACGAGCAGTACTTC.

The chain joins TRBV24-1 to TRBJ2-7, with TRBD1 matching over 9 bases. The CDR3 runs to 15 residues. The trim removed 9 bases at V and 6 bases at J, leaving 14 bases unmatched. Looked up from germline, CDR1 is KGHDR and CDR2 is SFDVKD. This CDR3 is CATEKQGALGGEQYF. The DNA for the CDR3 is TGTGCCACCGAAAAACAGGGGGCGCTGGGTGGCGAGCAGTACTTC.

The chain links TRBV29-1 to TRBJ1-2; TRBD1 agrees at 9 bases. This CDR3 contains 13 residues. After removal of 5 bases from V and 5 bases from J, the junction contained 6 bases not matched to a gene. Germline CDR1 is SQVTM and CDR2 is ANQGSEA. The DNA for the CDR3 is TGCAGCGTTTCTTGGGACAGGGTTTATGGCTACACCTTC. Translation: CSVSWDRVYGYTF.

In nucleotides, the CDR3 is TGTGCCAGCGTGGATCAGGGGAGGGGGGGCACTGAAGCTTTCTTT. Translating it yields CASVDQGRGGTEAFF. The chain carries TRBV7-6 and TRBJ1-1; a weak D match, TRBD1 (6 bases). Germline lookup yields CDR1 SGHVS and CDR2 FNYEAQ. The CDR3 loop spans 15 amino acids. V lost 8 bases and J 4 bases, leaving 20 bases between the germline ends.

This chain connects TRBV2 to TRBJ2-7; the match to TRBD1 covers 10 bases. This CDR3 comprises 16 residues. CDR1 and CDR2 from the germline V gene are SNHLY and FYNNEI. V lost 4 bases, J lost 2 bases, and 8 bases stayed unmatched. CDR3 in DNA: TGTGCCAGCAGTGCCAGGGGACAGGGGCCAGCCTACGAGCAGTACTTC. Translating it yields CASSARGQGPAYEQYF.

The chain joins TRBV5-1 to TRBJ1-1, with a weak D call TRBD1 (5 bases). The germline CDR1 and CDR2 sequences are SGHRS and YFSETQ. V gave up 1 base and J gave up 2 bases, with 9 bases separating them. The CDR3 consists of 14 residues. The CDR3 sequence is CASSLLRDNTEAFF. In DNA, the CDR3 is TGCGCCAGCAGCTTGCTCCGGGACAACACTGAAGCTTTCTTT.

Concerning this clone itself: A read error may account for a junction end that differs from germline. The J gene is TRBJ2-1, the V gene TRBV7-2, with 9 bases matching TRBD2. This CDR3 has 13 amino acids. Per germline, CDR1 SGHTA and CDR2 FQGNSA. This CDR3 reads CASIPSGGRAFVF. In nucleotides, the CDR3 is TGTGCCAGCATCCCATCCGGCGGGAGGGCCTTCGTCTTC.

The rearrangement uses TRBV4-1 and TRBJ2-1; 9 positions agree with TRBD2. From germline, CDR1 is MGHRA and CDR2 YSYEKL. V was pared by 1 base and J by 4 bases, with 5 bases of the junction left unmatched. This CDR3 is 16 amino acids long. As DNA, the CDR3 is TGCGCCAGCAGCCAAGTAGCGGGACTAGCATACAATGAGCAGTTCTTC. This sequence encodes CASSQVAGLAYNEQFF.

The V call is TRBV30, the J call TRBJ2-5; 12 bases are a match to TRBD2. CDR1 is GTSNPN, CDR2 SVGIG, per germline (reference sequence). CDR3 length equals 13 residues. The trim removed 7 bases at V and 4 bases at J, leaving 4 bases unmatched. CDR3 nucleotide sequence: TGTGCCTCTAGCGGGGGGGCCGGAGAGACCCAGTACTTC. Protein product: CASSGGAGETQYF. The full variable domain, its missing parts supplied by reference TRBV30 and TRBJ2-5, is SQTIHQWPATLVQPVGSPLSLECTVEGTSNPNLYWYRQAAGRGLQLLFYSVGIGQISSEVPQNLSASRPQDRQFILSSKKLLLSDSGFYLCASSGGAGETQYFGPGTRLLVL.

The CDR3 reads CASSLARTATEAFF. CDR3 DNA: TGTGCCAGCAGCTTAGCGCGGACAGCTACTGAAGCTTTCTTT. The chain combines TRBV7-9 with TRBJ1-1; tentative D call: TRBD1 (6 bases). The V end was cut by 0 bases, the J end by 5 bases, with 10 bases between. This CDR3 has 14 amino acids. Germline V gene sequence: CDR1 SEHNR, CDR2 FQNEAQ (reference sequence).

V usage is TRBV27 and J usage is TRBJ1-5; a weak D match, TRBD1 (5 bases). The germline CDR1 and CDR2 sequences are MNHEY and SMNVEV (reference sequence). Trimming shortened V by 8 bases and J by 2 bases, and 16 bases separated the two germline ends. CDR3 size: 15 residues. CDR3 in amino acids: CASEPGPGGNQPQHF. DNA of the CDR3: TGTGCCAGCGAGCCGGGGCCCGGTGGCAATCAGCCCCAGCATTTT.

This clone was seen just once. J is TRBJ2-1 and V is TRBV25-1; no clear D gene. This CDR3 is built from 15 residues. V was cut by 4 bases and J by 3 bases, with 13 bases left in between. The germline V gene encodes CDR1 MGHDK and CDR2 SYGVNS. CDR3 DNA sequence: TGTGCCAGCAGTGGATTAGCACCCGTCTACAATGAGCAGTTCTTC. Translated: CASSGLAPVYNEQFF.

The rearrangement uses TRBV4-3 and TRBJ2-7, with D tentatively TRBD1 (6 bases). In germline, CDR1 is LGHNA, CDR2 YSLEER. V was pared by 0 bases and J by 1 base, with 13 bases between. The length of the CDR3 is 16 residues. CDR3 residues: CASSQELTGVSYEQYF. CDR3 DNA: TGCGCCAGCAGCCAAGAACTGACAGGAGTTTCCTACGAGCAGTACTTC.

The J gene is TRBJ2-1, the V gene TRBV11-2; TRBD2 might be the D (5 bases). The ends were cut back, 10 bases at V and 3 bases at J, with 10 bases in the middle. The CDR3 covers 12 residues. Germline V gene lookup returns CDR1 SGHAT and CDR2 FQNNGV. The CDR3 sequence: CATRRDYNEQFF. CDR3 DNA sequence: TGTGCCACACGCCGGGACTACAATGAGCAGTTCTTC.

Only one count was recorded for this clone. V and J are TRBV18 and TRBJ2-7, with a tentative D call TRBD1 (5 bases). In germline, CDR1 is KGHSH, CDR2 LQKENI. The CDR3 has 16 residues. The V and J ends lost 0 bases and 1 base respectively, with 13 bases between them. CDR3 DNA sequence: TGTGCCAGCTCACCACCGTCGGGCAGGGCATCCTACGAGCAGTACTTC. Translated, it gives CASSPPSGRASYEQYF.

V and J are TRBV6-6 and TRBJ1-1, with 7 bases lining up with TRBD1. The CDR3 length is 15 residues. The ends lost 2 bases at V and 1 base at J; junction bases unmatched: 4. Germline V lookup: CDR1 MNHNY, CDR2 SVGAGI (reference sequence). CDR3 region: CASSYRTGRNTEAFF. CDR3 DNA sequence: TGTGCCAGCAGTTACAGGACAGGCCGGAACACTGAAGCTTTCTTT.

J is TRBJ2-1 and V is TRBV27, with 7 bases aligning to TRBD2. Per the germline V gene, CDR1 is MNHEY and CDR2 is SMNVEV (reference sequence). V trimming: 6 bases; J trimming: 4 bases; junction bases outside the gene matches: 6. This CDR3 contains 14 residues. The CDR3 coding sequence is TGTGCCAGCAGGTTCGGGGGGAGTTACAATGAGCAGTTCTTC. Amino acids: CASRFGGSYNEQFF.

The chain carries TRBV4-2 and TRBJ2-1; D uncertain. V lost 4 bases, J lost 8 bases, and 21 bases lay in between. Looked up from germline, CDR1 is LGHNA and CDR2 is YNFKEQ. The CDR3 sequence is 16 residues long. The CDR3 sequence is CASSPNVAVGWDEQFF. In DNA form, the CDR3 reads TGTGCCAGCAGCCCGAACGTGGCGGTGGGATGGGATGAGCAGTTCTTC.